Shown below are 20 T cell receptor beta chains from a single sample sequenced in a study of blood T cell repertoires in COVID-19. Method: immunoSEQ multiplex PCR; TCRdb's copy keeps in-frame clones and lacks some. Of under 300,000 clones listed, 70% to 85% are singletons. What was sequenced was peripheral blood. All receptors derive from a woman older than 75 with active or convalescent COVID-19.

This chain connects TRBV3-1 (or the pseudogene TRBV3-2) to TRBJ2-7; 13 nucleotides match TRBD2. This CDR3 has 17 residues. CDR1 LGHDT and CDR2 YNNKEL come from the germline V gene (reference sequence). The junction had 11 bases not matched to a gene; V was cut back by 4 bases and J by 5 bases. The CDR3 loop reads CASSRLLAGGGGDEQYF. The CDR3 region has the DNA TGTGCCAGCAGCCGGTTACTAGCGGGAGGGGGGGGCGACGAGCAGTACTTC.

Only a few counts were recorded for this clone. The chain uses TRBV5-1 and TRBJ1-6; 8 bases agree with TRBD1. The germline V gene has CDR1 SGHRS and CDR2 YFSETQ. The CDR3 has 16 residues. Losses at the gene ends were 0 bases for V and 8 bases for J; bases not matched to a gene: 7. CDR3: CASSLGFGQGYSPLHF. The CDR3 nucleotides are TGCGCCAGCAGCTTGGGATTTGGACAGGGTTATTCACCCCTCCACTTT.

The J gene is TRBJ2-1, the V gene TRBV11-2; TRBD2 agrees at 10 bases. The germline V gene encodes CDR1 SGHAT and CDR2 FQNNGV. The trim removed 1 base at V and 11 bases at J, leaving 5 bases unmatched. The CDR3 spans 14 residues. The CDR3 nucleotides are TGTGCCAGCAGCTTAGGCCGGACTAGCGGCCAGCAGTTCTTC. Residues: CASSLGRTSGQQFF.

The J gene is TRBJ2-1, the V gene TRBV3-1 (or the pseudogene TRBV3-2); TRBD2 might be the D (5 bases). Trimming left V 0 bases short and J 2 bases short, with 8 bases between. The CDR3 contains 15 residues. Germline CDR1 LGHDT, CDR2 YNNKEL (reference sequence). The CDR3 loop reads CASSQDVGTYNEQFF. CDR3 nucleotides: TGTGCCAGCAGCCAAGATGTCGGGACCTACAATGAGCAGTTCTTC.

This chain connects TRBV30 to TRBJ2-1; 15 bases agree with TRBD2. The CDR3 contains 17 residues. With V trimmed by 0 bases and J by 9 bases, 9 bases remained unmatched. Germline CDR1 GTSNPN, CDR2 SVGIG (reference sequence). CDR3 bases: TGTGCCTGGAGTGTACGTCGGACTAGCGGGAGGGCCGGTGAGCAGTTCTTC. As protein: CAWSVRRTSGRAGEQFF.

This clone was seen a few times. This chain uses TRBV28 with TRBJ1-4; 9 nucleotides agree with TRBD1. The CDR3 is made up of 14 amino acids. In germline, CDR1 is MDHEN, CDR2 SYDVKM. J gave up 7 bases and V 2 bases, and 2 bases lay outside the gene matches. This CDR3 is CASSLPGQGEKLFF. The CDR3 coding sequence is TGTGCCAGCAGTTTACCGGGACAGGGTGAAAAACTGTTTTTT.

The chain links TRBV6-5 to TRBJ2-3; maybe TRBD1 (6 bases). Germline loops: CDR1 MNHEY, CDR2 SVGAGI. Trimming cost V 6 bases and J 2 bases, with 9 bases left between them. The CDR3 has 13 amino acids. In nucleotides, the CDR3 is TGTGCCAGCAGCCGGGACATCACAGATACGCAGTATTTT. Translating gives CASSRDITDTQYF.

The chain joins TRBV5-8 to TRBJ2-4; tentative D call: TRBD1 (5 bases). The CDR3 totals 17 residues. V shed 4 bases and J shed 1 base, with 18 bases lying between them. Germline V gene lookup returns CDR1 SGHTS and CDR2 YDEGEE. CDR3 nucleotide sequence: TGTGCCAGCAGCACGTATTTAAAGACAGAGGCCAAAAACATTCAGTACTTC. Translated, it gives CASSTYLKTEAKNIQYF.

The chain recombines TRBV5-1 with TRBJ2-3; TRBD2 matches 9 bases. CDR3 length equals 16 residues. V was pared by 4 bases and J by 1 base, with 7 bases of the junction left unmatched. Germline loops: CDR1 SGHRS, CDR2 YFSETQ. As DNA, the CDR3 is TGCGCCAGCAGCCGGATACTAGCGGGTGGCACAGATACGCAGTATTTT. Protein sequence: CASSRILAGGTDTQYF.

The chain combines TRBV6-5 with TRBJ2-1; 13 bases match TRBD2. V dropped 4 bases and J dropped 8; count of bases not matched to a gene: 2. This CDR3 contains 14 residues. Germline assignment: CDR1 MNHEY and CDR2 SVGAGI. In DNA, the CDR3 is TGTGCCAGCAGTTGGACTAGCGGGAGTGATGAGCAGTTCTTC. Amino acid sequence: CASSWTSGSDEQFF.

To note about this clone: One end of the junction varies from germline; a read error may be responsible. V and J are TRBV11-2 and TRBJ2-7; 7 bases line up with TRBD2. Germline CDR1 is SGHAT and CDR2 is FQNNGV. The CDR3 covers 14 residues. The CDR3 DNA sequence: TGTGCCAGCAGATTAGGACTAGTGGCCTACGAGCAGTACTTC. Protein product: CASRLGLVAYEQYF.

The chain combines TRBV9 with TRBJ2-5, with 7 bases lining up with TRBD1. V was pared by 6 bases and J by 5 bases, with 7 bases of the junction left unmatched. Germline values: CDR1 SGDLS, CDR2 YYNGEE. CDR3 size: 13 residues. For the CDR3, the DNA is TGTGCCAGCAACAGGGGACGTCAGGAGACCCAGTACTTC. As protein: CASNRGRQETQYF.

This rearrangement joins TRBV2 to TRBJ1-1; TRBD1 might be the D (5 bases). This CDR3 comprises 15 residues. Trimming cost V 4 bases and J 1 base, with 13 bases left between them. Germline lookup yields CDR1 SNHLY and CDR2 FYNNEI. This chain's CDR3 is CASSVGGRGNTEAFF. The CDR3 nucleotides are TGTGCCAGCAGTGTGGGGGGTAGGGGGAACACTGAAGCTTTCTTT.

This chain connects TRBV5-1 to TRBJ1-2; 10 bases fit TRBD1. The J segment lost 4 bases and the V segment lost 4 bases, leaving 7 bases of the junction unmatched. CDR1 and CDR2 (germline): SGHRS, YFSETQ. The CDR3 has 15 residues. This chain's CDR3 is CASSRGQGRSYGYTF. For the CDR3, the DNA is TGCGCCAGCAGCCGGGGACAGGGGCGTTCCTATGGCTACACCTTC.

This sequence joins TRBV5-1 and TRBJ2-5, with 13 bases matching TRBD2. The CDR3 consists of 16 residues. Germline CDR1 is SGHRS and CDR2 is YFSETQ. J was trimmed by 7 bases and V by 3 bases; bases with no gene match: 9. The CDR3 DNA reads TGCGCCAGCAGCTCGGCCGGGACTAGCGGGGTGCGGACCCAGTACTTC. This gives the protein CASSSAGTSGVRTQYF.

The chain links TRBV5-1 to TRBJ2-2, with D possibly matching TRBD1 (5 bases). V lost 8 bases to trimming and J lost 1 base, with 15 bases between them. Germline V gives CDR1 SGHRS, CDR2 YFSETQ. The CDR3 has 15 residues. CDR3 residues: CASSRQIQNTGELFF. In DNA, the CDR3 is TGCGCCAGTTCAAGACAGATTCAGAACACCGGGGAGCTGTTTTTT.

This chain uses TRBV19 with TRBJ2-4; weak D call: TRBD1 (5 bases). The V end was cut by 1 base, the J end by 5 bases, with 15 bases between. The CDR3 is made up of 16 amino acids. In germline, CDR1 is LNHDA, CDR2 SQIVND (reference sequence). In DNA, the CDR3 is TGTGCCAGTAGTATAGGTGGGCCAGGGTATGAAAACATTCAGTACTTC. As protein: CASSIGGPGYENIQYF.

This clone was observed a few times. The CDR3 protein is CASSPGGGNQPQHF. The CDR3 DNA follows: TGTGCCAGCAGTCCGGGGGGGGGAAATCAGCCCCAGCATTTT. The V and J genes are TRBV27 and TRBJ1-5; TRBD1 is a possible D gene (5 bases). Per germline, CDR1 MNHEY and CDR2 SMNVEV (reference sequence). The CDR3 runs to 14 residues. Trimming pared 5 bases from V and 4 bases from J, leaving 12 bases between.

The CDR3: CASSPTGAGANVLTF. CDR3 coding DNA: TGTGCCAGCTCACCTACAGGGGCTGGGGCCAACGTCCTGACTTTC. The J gene is TRBJ2-6, the V gene TRBV18; TRBD1 matches 7 bases. The CDR3 has 15 residues. Germline lookup yields CDR1 KGHSH and CDR2 LQKENI. V gave up 3 bases and J gave up 2 bases; unmatched junction bases: 1.

This chain connects TRBV11-2 to TRBJ1-5; unclear D gene. This CDR3 has 12 residues. V lost 1 base and J 9 bases, leaving 7 bases between the germline ends. Looked up from germline, CDR1 is SGHAT and CDR2 is FQNNGV. CDR3 residues: CASSLGRGPQHF. The CDR3, as DNA: TGTGCCAGCAGCTTAGGTCGGGGGCCCCAGCATTTT.